This TCR beta chain emerged from a study of monozygotic twins with inflammatory bowel disease. CDR1 is SGHAT and CDR2 is FQDESV in the germline V gene (reference sequence). The CDR3 is 12 amino acids. TCRdb reprocessed the 5' RACE reads; each CDR3 protein has one entry and no DNA is given. This sample's clone table lists 200,000 to 250,000 distinct CDR3 sequences. The rearrangement uses TRBV11-1 and TRBJ1-2. The origin of this receptor is a human donor with ulcerative colitis or Crohn's disease, or a healthy co-twin of an affected twin (not recorded which). Material: blood. The CDR3 loop is CASSLVDGGNTF.